A single sample is the source of the 3 T cell receptor beta chains below, sequenced in a study of T cell repertoires in cytomegalovirus infection. TCRdb passed the reads through MiXCR, listing each CDR3 protein once. This sample carries roughly 500,000 distinct CDR3 sequences, approximately 11% of them seen once, and the ten largest clones take 9.5% to 13%. The sample comprised PBMCs. The receptors were gathered from a human donor in good health (CMV status not recorded). Some clones in this sample may be carry-over from other donors' samples.

This clonotype was found many times. The chain is built from TRBV19 and TRBJ1-6; the D is unclear. CDR1 and CDR2 (germline): LNHDA, SQIVND (reference sequence). The CDR3 is 15 amino acids. V lost 3 bases, J lost 10 bases, and 16 bases lay in between. As DNA, the CDR3 is TGTGCCAGTAGTATTGGGAAGACCGCCGGGTCACCCCTCCACTTT. Translation: CASSIGKTAGSPLHF.

In this sample, this clonotype turned up a few times. The chain carries TRBV6-2 or TRBV6-3 and TRBJ2-3; TRBD2 might be the D (5 bases). Germline lookup yields CDR1 MNHEY and CDR2 SVGEGT. V was shortened by 6 bases and J by 9 bases, with 16 bases between the two germline ends. This CDR3 has 13 amino acids. CDR3 bases: TGTGCCAGCAGAGCGCCTGAGGGAGAAACGCAGTATTTT. As protein: CASRAPEGETQYF.

This clonotype was counted ten times or more. The J gene is TRBJ1-1, the V gene TRBV5-6; 12 nucleotides align to TRBD1. This CDR3 is 17 amino acids long. The junction had 10 bases not matched to a gene; V was cut back by 3 bases and J by 4 bases. CDR1 is SGHDT, CDR2 YYEEEE, per germline. The CDR3 loop reads CASSSGTGGPVGTEAFF. The CDR3 DNA reads TGTGCCAGCAGCTCCGGGACAGGGGGCCCGGTGGGCACTGAAGCTTTCTTT.